This T cell receptor (beta chain) was sequenced during a study of somatic mutations in cytotoxic T cells in rheumatoid arthritis. Study overall: Flow sorting at nearly 100% purity was applied to some V beta antibody-stained T-cell populations, which included V beta1+ cells sequenced for TCRB. Study-wide results and limits: CD8+ T-cell clonality showed no significant difference between rheumatoid arthritis patients and age-matched healthy controls. There were about an eighth of the roughly 65 patients in whom the largest CD8+ clone exceeded 20% of CD8+ cells.

About this clone itself: The antigen is undetermined. This sample includes further DNA sequences coding for the same CDR3.

V was cut by 3 bases and J by 0 bases, with 9 bases left in between. The CDR3 contains 15 residues. CDR1 is MNHEY and CDR2 is SVGAGI in the germline V gene. Generated by immunoSEQ multiplex PCR, the TCRdb table keeps only in-frame clones and is missing some. The data contain about 7,400 clones, approximately 86% of them singletons. This receptor was obtained from a man aged 40-49 years with rheumatoid arthritis. The specimen was CD8+ T cells sorted from blood. The V and J genes are TRBV6-5 and TRBJ2-1; D uncertain. CDR3 sequence: CASSYEESSYNEQFF. CDR3 bases: TGTGCCAGCAGTTATGAGGAGAGCTCCTACAATGAGCAGTTCTTC.